Listed below are T cell receptor beta chains from one sample, sequenced in a study of neurological immune-mediated disorders. TCRdb itself ran the 5' RACE reads through MiXCR, one entry per CDR3 protein. The data show more than 45,000 distinct CDR3 sequences, approximately 10% seen once. The sample taken for sequencing was PBMCs. The receptor source for this set is a woman aged 40-49 years with HTLV-1-associated myelopathy (HAM/TSP). The CDR3 runs from the conserved cysteine through the conserved F or W. A D gene is named only where the DNA matches it firmly.

d_call v_call cdr3_aa
TRBD1 TRBV6-2/TRBV6-3 CASTRGRQGETQYF
NA TRBV20-1 CSARLQLIEQFF
NA TRBV6-5 CAISYSIGDHYGYTF
NA TRBV10-2 CASSDIDTQYF
TRBD1 TRBV29-1 CSVNHGTGSYEQYF
TRBD2 TRBV25-1 CASSGSSGGYNEQFF
TRBD1 TRBV5-1 CASSSTGTGYRYTF
TRBD1 TRBV18 CASSGQPFGEETQYF
NA TRBV29-1 CSVVPGDSYNEQFF
TRBD2 TRBV12-3/TRBV12-4 CASSFLNRIPGLAGLNTGELFF
NA TRBV7-2 CASSWSGIPYEQYF
TRBD2 TRBV29-1 CSVELAGGPDSEQYF
TRBD1 TRBV5-1 CASSLGTDRVTDTQYF
NA TRBV7-2 CASSLFAAWGKNIQYF
NA TRBV12-3/TRBV12-4 CASNIGSSFTGELFF
NA TRBV5-1 CASSPAPDTEAFF
NA TRBV7-2 CASSLATASGGELFF
NA TRBV7-6 CASSPLGGGAGETQYF